This entry describes one TCR beta chain. Its antigen is still unknown. The record has no base qualities; no much larger clone is one base away. The entry originates in a study of blood T cell repertoires in COVID-19 (dated by TCRdb to the early 2020s). For the study in its entirety: Collaborator samples came from the United States, Italy and Spain and covered acute and convalescent phases of COVID-19. The material from the prospective study consisted of cDNA or gDNA derived from T cells, B-cell-depleted T cells, or PBMCs. Deeply sampled blood TCRbeta repertoires from subjects exposed to, actively infected with, or recovered from COVID-19 were included in the dataset. The repertoires were made available in a free public database intended to serve as a resource for research on the immune response to SARS-CoV-2. The samples were drawn from two sources: the first 160 participants of the ongoing ImmuneRACE study, and about 1,300 subjects contributed by 6 global collaborators. Sample metadata almost always included a de-identified subject ID, COVID-19 status, age in years and sex. Where available, HLA class I and class II types were taken from metadata supplied by the sample provider and were not determined by assay-based typing.

Summary of the overall study and its limitations: The amount of clinical and demographic metadata varied by source and participant and was provided uncurated.

TCRbeta CDR3 regions were amplified from genomic DNA using the immunoSEQ Assay, a bias-controlled multiplex PCR. The published analysis was carried out like this. Within the assay, amplification of reference gene primers was used to estimate how many nucleated cells each sample contained. To quantify the absolute abundance of each unique TCRbeta CDR3 rearrangement, sequence reads were collapsed and filtered. For each sample, productive Simpson clonality was calculated as the square root of Simpson's diversity index across productive rearrangements. Entries here come from immuneACCESS through TCRdb and include only in-frame sequences with V and J called. Some clones fail to appear in such tables; in the studies checked, an unresolved V gene covers under half of the shortfall, and the cause of the remainder is unknown. The DNA was the basis for D and trimming; V, J and clone size are from that table. Within this sample are 200,000 to 300,000 clones, with 70% to 90% of them counted one time only. The top ten hold 3% to 4% of the sample.

From its cysteine to its phenylalanine, the CDR3 spans 13 amino acids. Kept here is only the CDR3 DNA, which spans 39 bases and is read in frame from base 1. CDR1 and CDR2 are drawn from the germline V gene: SNHLY, FYNNEI. V loses 8 bases of germline sequence and J loses 7 bases, and the interval between the two ends is 18 bases. Enrolling through a virtual design, the prospective study's participants ranged in age from roughly 18 to 89 years and lived across more than 20 United States geographic areas. In the prospective study, participants were assigned to cohorts based on the clinical history participants reported in a screening survey and a study questionnaire. In the prospective study, whole blood, serum and a nasopharyngeal or oropharyngeal swab were collected from each participant by mobile phlebotomists. Additional blood draws and questionnaires over a 2-month period could optionally be provided by prospective study participants. Blood samples from the prospective study were shipped frozen or at room temperature prior to DNA extraction.

The origin of this receptor is a woman aged 40 to 49 with acute COVID-19. The V and J segments used are TRBV2 and TRBJ2-7, and TRBD2 may be the D gene, going by 6 matching bases. Sample: PBMCs or T cells enriched from blood (not recorded which). The CDR3 protein: CASRGGTAWEQYF. The DNA reads as follows: TGTGCCAGCCGTGGAGGGACTGCTTGGGAGCAGTACTTC.